In this sample, the clone carrying this T cell receptor beta chain turned up once. As yet, its antigen is unknown. The sample belongs to a study of CD8+ T cells in alopecia areata. Study in general: Administration of oral tofacitinib to treated patients was at 5 to 10 mg twice daily. Tofacitinib was given for 6 to 18 months, then stopped for 6 months.

Study-wide results and caveats: Clonality was higher in lesional than normal scalp, especially in alopecia totalis/universalis. Patients shared TCRs less clearly than mice did, possibly for HLA-related reasons.

The CDR3 loop spans 16 amino acids. Germline V CDR1 and CDR2: GTSNPN, SVGIG (reference sequence). V dropped 1 base and J dropped 4; count of bases not matched to a gene: 10. Sequencing used cDNA as its template, made by extracting RNA and reverse transcribing it. Here immunoSEQ multiplex PCR was the method, and the copy in TCRdb shows in-frame clones only, minus some. This sample has about 180,000 clones, with approximately 70% found just once. The rearrangement links TRBV30 to TRBJ2-7, with 10 bases that match TRBD1. This sequence was found in a human donor with alopecia areata. This specimen consisted of CD8+ T cells sorted from blood, obtained at week 0. The CDR3 DNA reads as TGTGCCTGGAGTGCAATTAGGGACAGGGGACTTTACGAGCAGTACTTC. The encoded protein is CAWSAIRDRGLYEQYF.